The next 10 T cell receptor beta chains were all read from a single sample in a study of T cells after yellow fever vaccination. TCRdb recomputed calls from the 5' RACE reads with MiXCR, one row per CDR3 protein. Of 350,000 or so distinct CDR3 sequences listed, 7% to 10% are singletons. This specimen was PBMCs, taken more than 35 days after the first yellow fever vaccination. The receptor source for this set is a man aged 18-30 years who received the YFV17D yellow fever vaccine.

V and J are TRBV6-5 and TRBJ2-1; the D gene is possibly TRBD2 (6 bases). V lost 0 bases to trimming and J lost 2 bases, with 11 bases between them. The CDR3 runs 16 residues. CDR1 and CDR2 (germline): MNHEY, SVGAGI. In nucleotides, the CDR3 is TGTGCCAGCAGTTACTCGAAGGCGGGGACCTACAATGAGCAGTTCTTC. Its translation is CASSYSKAGTYNEQFF.

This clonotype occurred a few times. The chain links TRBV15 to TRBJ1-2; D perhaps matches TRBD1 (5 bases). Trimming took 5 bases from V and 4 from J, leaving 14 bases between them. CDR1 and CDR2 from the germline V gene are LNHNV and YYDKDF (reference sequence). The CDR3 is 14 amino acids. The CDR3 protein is CATSGVTGPYGYTF. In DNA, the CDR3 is TGTGCCACCAGCGGAGTAACAGGCCCCTATGGCTACACCTTC.

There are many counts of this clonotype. The CDR3: CASSLWGARSQPQHF. DNA for the CDR3: TGTGCCAGCAGTTTATGGGGGGCGCGGAGTCAGCCCCAGCATTTT. The J gene is TRBJ1-5, the V gene TRBV12-3 or TRBV12-4; D may be TRBD1 (6 bases). Trimming shortened V by 2 bases and J by 6 bases, and 14 bases separated the two germline ends. The CDR3 is 15 residues long.

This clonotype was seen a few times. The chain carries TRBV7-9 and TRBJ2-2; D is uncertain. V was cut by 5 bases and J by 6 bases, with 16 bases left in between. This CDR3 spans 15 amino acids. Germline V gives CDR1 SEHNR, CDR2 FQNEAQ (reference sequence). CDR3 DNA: TGTGCCAGCAGCCGAGACCATGGGCCGTCCGGGGAGCTGTTTTTT. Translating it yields CASSRDHGPSGELFF.

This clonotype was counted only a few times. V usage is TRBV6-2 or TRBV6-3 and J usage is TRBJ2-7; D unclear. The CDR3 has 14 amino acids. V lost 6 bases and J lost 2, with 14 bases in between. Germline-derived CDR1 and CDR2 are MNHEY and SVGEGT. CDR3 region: CASRADSPTYEQYF. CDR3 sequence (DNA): TGTGCCAGCAGGGCGGATTCCCCCACCTACGAGCAGTACTTC.

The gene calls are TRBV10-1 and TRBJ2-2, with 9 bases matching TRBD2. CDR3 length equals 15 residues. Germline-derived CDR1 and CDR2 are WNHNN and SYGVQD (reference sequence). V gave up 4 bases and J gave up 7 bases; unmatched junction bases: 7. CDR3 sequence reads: CASSALAGGHGELFF. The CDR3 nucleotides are TGCGCCAGCAGTGCACTAGCGGGCGGTCACGGGGAGCTGTTTTTT.

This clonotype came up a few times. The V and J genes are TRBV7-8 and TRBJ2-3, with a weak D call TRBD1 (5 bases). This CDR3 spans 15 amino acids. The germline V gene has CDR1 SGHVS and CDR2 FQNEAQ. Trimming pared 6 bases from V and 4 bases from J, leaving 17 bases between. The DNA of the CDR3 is TGTGCCAGCAGTCGTCAGGGTAGGGGTGCAGATACGCAGTATTTT. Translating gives CASSRQGRGADTQYF.

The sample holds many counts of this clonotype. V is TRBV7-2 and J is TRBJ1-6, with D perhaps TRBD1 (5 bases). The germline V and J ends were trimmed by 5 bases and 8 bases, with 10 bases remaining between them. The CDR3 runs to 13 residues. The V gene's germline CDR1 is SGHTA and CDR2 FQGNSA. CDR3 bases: TGTGCCAGCAGCCCACGACAGTATTCACCCCTCCACTTT. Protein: CASSPRQYSPLHF.

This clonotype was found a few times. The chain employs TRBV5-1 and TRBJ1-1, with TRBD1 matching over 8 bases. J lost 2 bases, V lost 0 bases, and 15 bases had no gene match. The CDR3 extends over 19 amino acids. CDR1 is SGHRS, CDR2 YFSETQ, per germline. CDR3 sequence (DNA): TGCGCCAGCAGCTTGGGGGCAGGGGGCGAAGGCTTGATTAACACTGAAGCTTTCTTT. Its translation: CASSLGAGGEGLINTEAFF.

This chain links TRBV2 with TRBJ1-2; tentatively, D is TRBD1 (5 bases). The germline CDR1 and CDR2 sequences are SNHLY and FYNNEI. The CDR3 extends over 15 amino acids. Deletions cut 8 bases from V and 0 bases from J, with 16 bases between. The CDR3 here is CASWGGTDSNYGYTF. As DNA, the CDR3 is TGTGCCAGCTGGGGTGGGACGGACTCTAACTATGGCTACACCTTC. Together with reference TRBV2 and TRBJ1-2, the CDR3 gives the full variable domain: EPEVTQTPSHQVTQMGQEVILRCVPISNHLYFYWYRQILGQKVEFLVSFYNNEISEKSEIFDDQFSVERPDGSNFTLKIRSTKLEDSAMYFCASWGGTDSNYGYTFGSGTRLTVV.